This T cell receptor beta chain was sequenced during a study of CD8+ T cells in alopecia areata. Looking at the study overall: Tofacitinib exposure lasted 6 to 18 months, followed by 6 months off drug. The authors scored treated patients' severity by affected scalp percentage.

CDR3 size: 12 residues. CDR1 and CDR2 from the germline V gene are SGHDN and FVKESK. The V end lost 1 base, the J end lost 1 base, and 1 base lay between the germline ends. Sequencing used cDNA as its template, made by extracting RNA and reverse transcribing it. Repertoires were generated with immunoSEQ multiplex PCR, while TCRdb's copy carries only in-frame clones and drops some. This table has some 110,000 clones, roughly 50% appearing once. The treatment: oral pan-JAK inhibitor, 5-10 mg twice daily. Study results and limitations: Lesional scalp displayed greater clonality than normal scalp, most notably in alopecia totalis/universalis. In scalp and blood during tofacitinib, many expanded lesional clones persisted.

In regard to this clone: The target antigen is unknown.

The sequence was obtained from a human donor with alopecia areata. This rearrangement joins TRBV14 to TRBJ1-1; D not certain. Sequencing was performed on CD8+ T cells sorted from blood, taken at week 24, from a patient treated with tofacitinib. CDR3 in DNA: TGTGCCAGCAGCCAAGCGAACACTGAAGCTTTCTTT. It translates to CASSQANTEAFF.